This passage covers 31 T cell receptor beta chains from one sample sequenced in a study of cytomegalovirus exposure and HLA in healthy donors. PCR involved 60 Vbeta and 13 Jbeta primers. The method was immunoSEQ multiplex PCR; TCRdb's version includes in-frame clones alone and lacks a portion of them. The sample has some 150,000 clones; roughly four fifths are singletons. The material sequenced was PBMCs. These receptors all come from a female donor in good health and CMV-seropositive.

V gene TRBV5-1 combines with J gene TRBJ2-3, with 10 bases identical to TRBD1. The CDR3 contains 16 residues. V trimming: 1 base; J trimming: 7 bases; junction bases outside the gene matches: 9. Looked up from germline, CDR1 is SGHRS and CDR2 is YFSETQ. CDR3 coding DNA: TGCGCCAGCAGCTTGACCTGGACAGGGGGATTGAATACGCAGTATTTT. Translated: CASSLTWTGGLNTQYF. Based on the CDR3 plus reference TRBV5-1 and TRBJ2-3, the full variable domain is KAGVTQTPRYLIKTRGQQVTLSCSPISGHRSVSWYQQTPGQGLQFLFEYFSETQRNKGNFPGRFSGRQFSNSRSEMNVSTLELGDSALYLCASSLTWTGGLNTQYFGPGTRLTVL.

The J gene is TRBJ1-1, the V gene TRBV7-9, with a tentative D call TRBD1 (6 bases). From germline, CDR1 is SEHNR and CDR2 FQNEAQ (reference sequence). Trimming left V 3 bases short and J 1 base short, with 12 bases between. The CDR3 contains 15 residues. The CDR3: CASSLGRGWNTEAFF. The CDR3 DNA is TGTGCCAGCAGCTTGGGCAGGGGTTGGAACACTGAAGCTTTCTTT. Full variable domain (remainder filled in from reference TRBV7-9 and TRBJ1-1): DTGVSQNPRHKITKRGQNVTFRCDPISEHNRLYWYRQTLGQGPEFLTYFQNEAQLEKSRLLSDRFSAERPKGSFSTLEIQRTEQGDSAMYLCASSLGRGWNTEAFFGQGTRLTVV.

The chain joins TRBV6-6 to TRBJ2-7; 10 nucleotides line up with TRBD2. The CDR3 length is 15 residues. Trimming cost V 6 bases and J 3 bases; bases outside gene matches: 8. Germline loops: CDR1 MNHNY, CDR2 SVGAGI (reference sequence). CDR3 bases: TGTGCCAGCAGCGATACTAGCGGGGCGGTCTACGAGCAGTACTTC. It codes for CASSDTSGAVYEQYF.

This clone was counted once. The J gene is TRBJ2-7, the V gene TRBV11-1; 8 bases map to TRBD1. With 3 bases clipped from V and 1 base from J, the junction kept 5 bases outside the gene matches. Germline V CDR1 and CDR2: SGHAT, FQDESV (reference sequence). This CDR3 contains 15 residues. Here the CDR3 reads CASSFETGVSYEQYF. CDR3 nucleotide sequence: TGTGCCAGCAGCTTTGAGACAGGGGTTTCCTACGAGCAGTACTTC.

This rearrangement joins TRBV11-1 to TRBJ1-1, with a weak D call TRBD1 (6 bases). V was pared by 4 bases and J by 1 base, with 13 bases between. Per germline, CDR1 SGHAT and CDR2 FQDESV (reference sequence). This CDR3 contains 15 residues. CDR3 sequence reads: CASSSHGQKNTEAFF. Here the CDR3 DNA reads TGTGCCAGCAGCTCCCATGGACAGAAGAACACTGAAGCTTTCTTT. The full variable domain, completed using reference TRBV11-1 and TRBJ1-1, is EAEVAQSPRYKITEKSQAVAFWCDPISGHATLYWYRQILGQGPELLVQFQDESVVDDSQLPKDRFSAERLKGVDSTLKIQPAELGDSAMYLCASSSHGQKNTEAFFGQGTRLTVV.

The chain uses TRBV19 and TRBJ1-1; D is possibly TRBD1 (5 bases). The CDR3 extends over 12 amino acids. CDR1 and CDR2 from the germline V gene are LNHDA and SQIVND (reference sequence). V lost 4 bases and J 4 bases, leaving 7 bases between the germline ends. The CDR3 loop reads CASSSGGTEAFF. Written as DNA, the CDR3 is TGTGCCAGTAGTAGCGGGGGCACTGAAGCTTTCTTT.

The gene calls are TRBV28 and TRBJ1-6; TRBD1 matches at 9 bases. J gave up 9 bases and V 5 bases, and 11 bases lay outside the gene matches. Germline lookup yields CDR1 MDHEN and CDR2 SYDVKM. There are 16 residues in the CDR3. The CDR3 region is CASSPISGQGTSPLHF. The CDR3 nucleotides read TGTGCCAGCAGTCCCATATCGGGACAGGGTACTTCACCCCTCCACTTT.

In its sample, this clone was seen once. The J gene is TRBJ2-7, the V gene TRBV7-8; TRBD2 agrees at 9 bases. The CDR3 contains 17 residues. The germline gives CDR1 SGHVS, CDR2 FQNEAQ. The V gene end was trimmed by 3 bases and the J gene end by 6 bases; junction bases not matched to a gene: 15. The CDR3 DNA follows: TGTGCCAGCAGCTTCACATTTGGCGGGGGGGCTCAGGGCGAGCAGTACTTC. Protein product: CASSFTFGGGAQGEQYF.

V gene TRBV28 combines with J gene TRBJ2-5, with a possible D match to TRBD1 (5 bases). The J call may be mistaken, given a closer DNA end match to TRBJ2-7. The CDR3 contains 15 residues. Germline V CDR1 and CDR2: MDHEN, SYDVKM. CDR3 sequence (DNA): TGTGCCAGCAGTAAAGCCGACAGAACACGATACGAGCAGTACTTC. Its protein product is CASSKADRTRYEQYF.

The genes are TRBV29-1 and TRBJ2-7, with TRBD1 matching over 8 bases. The CDR3 covers 12 residues. V dropped 4 bases and J dropped 6; count of bases not matched to a gene: 5. In germline, CDR1 is SQVTM, CDR2 ANQGSEA. The CDR3 DNA reads as TGCAGCGTTGTTTCACAGGGGGGCGAGCAGTACTTC. It encodes CSVVSQGGEQYF.

The chain couples TRBV6-6 to TRBJ1-3; tentatively, D is TRBD1 (5 bases). The germline V gene encodes CDR1 MNHNY and CDR2 SVGAGI (reference sequence). V was shortened by 4 bases and J by 4 bases, with 11 bases between the two germline ends. The CDR3 covers 14 residues. CDR3 coding DNA: TGTGCCAGCAGTTCACTACAGGTCGGAAACACCATATATTTT. Translation gives CASSSLQVGNTIYF.

This clone was seen only a few times. The rearrangement uses TRBV5-1 and TRBJ1-5, with 7 nucleotides matching TRBD1. The junction had 5 bases not matched to a gene; V was cut back by 5 bases and J by 0 bases. CDR1 and CDR2 (germline): SGHRS, YFSETQ. The CDR3 length is 15 residues. CDR3 loop: CASRYGTASNQPQHF. The CDR3 region has the DNA TGCGCCAGCAGGTACGGGACAGCTAGCAATCAGCCCCAGCATTTT.

With regard to this clone: An end of the junction does not agree with germline; a read error may underlie this. This chain joins TRBV7-9 and TRBJ2-1; 11 positions agree with TRBD2. The CDR3 sequence is 15 residues long. Germline CDR1 SEHNR, CDR2 FQNEAQ (reference sequence). Here the CDR3 DNA reads TGTGCCGGCAGCCCCACTAGCGGGGGCCCGAATGAGCAGTTCTTC. Its protein is CAGSPTSGGPNEQFF.

V and J are TRBV9 and TRBJ2-7; D is perhaps TRBD2 (5 bases). Germline values: CDR1 SGDLS, CDR2 YYNGEE. Trimming cost V 0 bases and J 0 bases, with 13 bases left between them. CDR3 length: 16 residues. For the CDR3, the DNA is TGTGCCAGCAGCGTAGCCCTCAGGACTGACTCCTACGAGCAGTACTTC. Its translation: CASSVALRTDSYEQYF. Full variable domain (outside the CDR3, taken from reference TRBV9 and TRBJ2-7): DSGVTQTPKHLITATGQRVTLRCSPRSGDLSVYWYQQSLDQGLQFLIQYYNGEERAKGNILERFSAQQFPDLHSELNLSSLELGDSALYFCASSVALRTDSYEQYFGPGTRLTVT.

This clone was counted between two and nine times. The chain combines TRBV11-2 with TRBJ2-7; D is unclear. Trimming left V 0 bases short and J 3 bases short, with 6 bases between. The germline V gene has CDR1 SGHAT and CDR2 FQNNGV. The CDR3 runs 13 residues. CDR3 sequence (DNA): TGTGCCAGCAGCTTAGATCAACTCTACGAGCAGTACTTC. Its translation: CASSLDQLYEQYF.

J is TRBJ2-5 and V is TRBV30; 7 positions agree with TRBD1. V shed 2 bases and J 3 bases; nucleotides not matched to a gene: 9. CDR1 and CDR2 (germline): GTSNPN, SVGIG (reference sequence). This CDR3 has 15 amino acids. For the CDR3, the DNA is TGTGCCTGGAGTCCGCCTGGGGACAGTGAAGAGACCCAGTACTTC. The encoded protein is CAWSPPGDSEETQYF.

This clone was found a few times. The rearrangement joins TRBV11-3 to TRBJ1-1, with unresolved D. The germline CDR1 and CDR2 sequences are SGHNT and YENEEA. Deletions cut 0 bases from V and 3 bases from J, with 5 bases between. The CDR3 consists of 13 residues. CDR3 amino acids: CASSLEADTEAFF. Written as DNA, the CDR3 is TGTGCCAGCAGCTTAGAGGCGGACACTGAAGCTTTCTTT.

The chain couples TRBV5-1 to TRBJ2-1, with D maybe TRBD1 (6 bases). This CDR3 comprises 14 residues. Germline V CDR1 and CDR2: SGHRS, YFSETQ. Trimming took off 4 bases at V and 5 bases at J, with 13 bases between the two ends. The CDR3 nucleotides read TGCGCCAGCAGCACTATGACAGGAAACAATGAGCAGTTCTTC. Translating gives CASSTMTGNNEQFF.

This chain joins TRBV6-6 and TRBJ1-6, with unresolved D. The CDR3 length is 14 residues. Between the trimmed V and J ends, which lost 5 bases and 9 bases, there was a span of 14 bases. Germline V gives CDR1 MNHNY, CDR2 SVGAGI (reference sequence). CDR3 coding DNA: TGTGCCAGCAGTACAACCCGGGATAGTTCACCCCTCCACTTT. Protein: CASSTTRDSSPLHF.

The CDR3 DNA reads TGCGCCAGCAGTCGGAGGGAATCGGCAGATACGCAGTATTTT. Translation: CASSRRESADTQYF. The chain uses TRBV10-2 and TRBJ2-3, with D perhaps matching TRBD2 (6 bases). Trimming took 5 bases from V and 4 from J, leaving 13 bases between them. Germline loops: CDR1 WSHSY, CDR2 SAAADI. This CDR3 is built from 14 residues.

The chain has TRBV5-1 and TRBJ1-2, with TRBD1 matching over 10 bases. The germline V gene has CDR1 SGHRS and CDR2 YFSETQ. The CDR3 is 15 amino acids. The J segment lost 5 bases and the V segment lost 0 bases, leaving 4 bases of the junction unmatched. CDR3 DNA sequence: TGCGCCAGCAGCTTGGAAGGGACAGGGGTGTATGGCTACACCTTC. Translation gives CASSLEGTGVYGYTF.

The chain has TRBV6-6 and TRBJ2-1; 10 bases match TRBD2. CDR1 and CDR2 (germline): MNHNY, SVGAGI (reference sequence). V gave up 7 bases and J gave up 5 bases; unmatched junction bases: 8. The length of the CDR3 is 15 residues. The CDR3 spells CASTLSGGADNEQFF. CDR3 nucleotide sequence: TGTGCCAGCACTCTAAGCGGGGGGGCCGACAATGAGCAGTTCTTC.

This clone was recorded once. The gene calls are TRBV7-2 and TRBJ1-2; 9 positions agree with TRBD1. This CDR3 is built from 15 residues. V shed 4 bases, J shed 4 bases, and the junction held 7 bases outside the gene matches. Germline CDR1 is SGHTA and CDR2 is FQGNSA. This CDR3 reads CASSYRDRAIYGYTF. CDR3 coding DNA: TGTGCCAGCAGCTACCGGGACAGGGCGATCTATGGCTACACCTTC.

The chain is built from TRBV9 and TRBJ2-3; D perhaps matches TRBD2 (6 bases). Germline V gives CDR1 SGDLS, CDR2 YYNGEE. The CDR3 is 16 residues long. The V and J ends lost 3 bases and 7 bases respectively, with 21 bases between them. The CDR3 spells CASSAEGLATHHTQYF. Here the CDR3 DNA reads TGTGCCAGCAGCGCCGAGGGGCTAGCGACTCACCATACGCAGTATTTT. The whole variable domain, remainder taken from reference TRBV9 and TRBJ2-3, is DSGVTQTPKHLITATGQRVTLRCSPRSGDLSVYWYQQSLDQGLQFLIQYYNGEERAKGNILERFSAQQFPDLHSELNLSSLELGDSALYFCASSAEGLATHHTQYFGPGTRLTVL.

The J gene is TRBJ2-7, the V gene TRBV30, with 7 bases identical to TRBD2. Germline values: CDR1 GTSNPN, CDR2 SVGIG (reference sequence). This CDR3 is built from 15 residues. V lost 3 bases and J lost 5; bases outside the gene matches: 13. CDR3: CAWRPRTSRFHEQYF. Here the CDR3 DNA reads TGTGCCTGGAGACCGAGGACTAGTCGCTTCCACGAGCAGTACTTC.

The rearrangement joins TRBV6-5 to TRBJ1-1; weak D call: TRBD1 (5 bases). V shed 5 bases and J shed 11 bases, with 15 bases lying between them. The CDR3 consists of 12 residues. Germline V gene lookup returns CDR1 MNHEY and CDR2 SVGAGI. This CDR3 is CASSEDREGAFF. The CDR3 DNA sequence: TGTGCCAGCAGTGAAGATCGGGAGGGGGCTTTCTTT.

The chain combines TRBV30 with TRBJ1-3; 9 bases are shared with TRBD1. The CDR3 loop spans 13 amino acids. With 3 bases clipped from V and 5 bases from J, the junction kept 2 bases outside the gene matches. CDR1 and CDR2 from the germline V gene are GTSNPN and SVGIG (reference sequence). CDR3 bases: TGTGCCTGGAGCGGGACAGGGCGAAACACCATATATTTT. Translating gives CAWSGTGRNTIYF. Filled out from reference TRBV30 and TRBJ1-3, the complete variable domain reads SQTIHQWPATLVQPVGSPLSLECTVEGTSNPNLYWYRQAAGRGLQLLFYSVGIGQISSEVPQNLSASRPQDRQFILSSKKLLLSDSGFYLCAWSGTGRNTIYFGEGSWLTVV.

The V call is TRBV5-8, the J call TRBJ1-5, with no clear D. Trimming pared 4 bases from V and 4 bases from J, leaving 9 bases between. The length of the CDR3 is 13 residues. Germline V gene sequence: CDR1 SGHTS, CDR2 YDEGEE. The CDR3 reads CASSPGGNQPQHF. The CDR3, as DNA: TGTGCCAGCAGCCCGGGTGGTAATCAGCCCCAGCATTTT.

This chain connects TRBV2 to TRBJ2-5, with 10 nucleotides matching TRBD2. CDR1 SNHLY and CDR2 FYNNEI come from the germline V gene. The CDR3 is made up of 12 amino acids. V shed 6 bases, J shed 5 bases, and the junction held 0 bases outside the gene matches. The CDR3 reads CASRGLAETQYF. CDR3 nucleotides: TGTGCCAGCAGGGGACTAGCGGAGACCCAGTACTTC.

The rearrangement joins TRBV5-1 to TRBJ2-3; D is possibly TRBD1 (6 bases). The germline CDR1 and CDR2 sequences are SGHRS and YFSETQ. CDR3 size: 15 residues. Trimming removed 4 bases from V and 0 bases from J, with 12 bases in between. CDR3 loop: CASSIQGPSTDTQYF. In DNA form, the CDR3 reads TGCGCCAGCAGCATACAGGGACCTAGCACAGATACGCAGTATTTT. Full variable domain (rest looked up from reference TRBV5-1 and TRBJ2-3): KAGVTQTPRYLIKTRGQQVTLSCSPISGHRSVSWYQQTPGQGLQFLFEYFSETQRNKGNFPGRFSGRQFSNSRSEMNVSTLELGDSALYLCASSIQGPSTDTQYFGPGTRLTVL.

The chain employs TRBV1 and TRBJ2-5; whether TRBD2, the table's D call, matches the DNA was not checked. TRBV1 counts as a pseudogene. The CDR3 runs 15 residues. DNA of the CDR3: TGCACCAGCAGCCTAGGTGGTCTAGCCGAGGAGACCCAGTACTTC. Translation: CTSSLGGLAEETQYF.